This T cell receptor beta chain was obtained from a study of T cell responses to AZD1222 COVID-19 vaccine. Notes on this clone: A read error may account for a junction end that differs from germline.

The germline CDR1 and CDR2 sequences are MNHNS and SASEGT. CDR3 length equals 10 residues. Sequencing used immunoSEQ multiplex PCR; TCRdb keeps in-frame clones, though not all of them. Of about 90,000 clones in the sample, 75% to 90% were seen once. This receptor was obtained from an adult in good health. The chain joins TRBV6-1 to TRBJ2-7; the D is unclear. The specimen comprised peripheral blood, sampled on day 0 of AZD1222 vaccination. CDR3 amino acids: CASSEARLFF. DNA of the CDR3: TGTGCCAGCAGTGAAGCTCGGCTTTTCTTC.